The 20 T cell receptor beta chains below all came from one sample that was sequenced in a study of OX40 agonist ivuxolimab in advanced cancers. Sequencing was performed with immunoSEQ multiplex PCR; in TCRdb, only in-frame clones are kept and a portion is missing. The table shows 9,000 to 13,000 clones, with roughly 82% occurring only once. Sequencing was performed on CD4+ or CD8+ T cells sorted from blood, taken in a trial of the OX40 agonist ivuxolimab. These receptors came from an adult with an advanced solid tumor such as melanoma, head and neck, liver or kidney cancer.

V gene TRBV4-1 combines with J gene TRBJ1-2, with a weak D call TRBD1 (5 bases). Germline V gene sequence: CDR1 MGHRA, CDR2 YSYEKL. This CDR3 is built from 14 residues. V gave up 4 bases and J gave up 1 base, with 10 bases separating them. Here the CDR3 reads CASSPETDNYGYTF. The CDR3 coding sequence is TGCGCCAGCAGCCCGGAGACAGATAACTATGGCTACACCTTC.

This clone was detected a few times. The same CDR3 is also encoded by other DNA sequences in this sample. The J gene is TRBJ2-7, the V gene TRBV7-2; tentative D call: TRBD2 (5 bases). Germline V gives CDR1 SGHTA, CDR2 FQGNSA. This CDR3 region has 14 residues. V was clipped by 1 base and J by 5 bases, with 12 bases between them. Here the CDR3 reads CASSLVSGSDEQYF. In nucleotides, the CDR3 is TGTGCCAGCAGCTTAGTTTCTGGGAGCGACGAGCAGTACTTC.

The chain has TRBV7-9 and TRBJ2-7, with TRBD2 as a possible D gene (5 bases). Germline V lookup: CDR1 SEHNR, CDR2 FQNEAQ (reference sequence). The V and J ends lost 5 bases and 0 bases respectively, with 14 bases between them. The CDR3 is made up of 15 amino acids. The CDR3 DNA sequence: TGTGCCAGCAGCGGGAGTGGTGAGCTCTCCTACGAGCAGTACTTC. It yields the protein CASSGSGELSYEQYF.

V gene TRBV27 combines with J gene TRBJ2-4, with D perhaps assigned TRBD1 or TRBD2 (6 bases each). The CDR3 length is 17 residues. V was clipped by 0 bases and J by 0 bases, with 12 bases between them. CDR1 is MNHEY, CDR2 SMNVEV, per germline (reference sequence). The CDR3, as DNA: TGTGCCAGCAGTTTATCAAGGGGGGCGGGAGCCAAAAACATTCAGTACTTC. Residues: CASSLSRGAGAKNIQYF.

The chain couples TRBV5-6 to TRBJ1-4; D is ambiguous. The length of the CDR3 is 13 residues. Trimming left V 2 bases short and J 6 bases short, with 8 bases between. CDR1 is SGHDT, CDR2 YYEEEE, per germline. The CDR3 reads CASSFGRDEKLFF. The CDR3 region has the DNA TGTGCCAGCAGCTTCGGTAGGGATGAAAAACTGTTTTTT. The whole variable domain, remainder taken from reference TRBV5-6 and TRBJ1-4, is DAGVTQSPTHLIKTRGQQVTLRCSPKSGHDTVSWYQQALGQGPQFIFQYYEEEERQRGNFPDRFSGHQFPNYSSELNVNALLLGDSALYLCASSFGRDEKLFFGSGTQLSVL.

CDR3 coding DNA: TGTGCCAGCAGCAACCTCGACAGGGGCGACATTCAGTACTTC. This gives the protein CASSNLDRGDIQYF. The chain is built from TRBV7-9 and TRBJ2-4; TRBD1 agrees at 8 bases. The V and J ends lost 5 bases and 8 bases, in that order; junction bases with no gene match: 8. Germline V gives CDR1 SEHNR, CDR2 FQNEAQ (reference sequence). This CDR3 has 14 residues. The full variable domain, its missing parts supplied by reference TRBV7-9 and TRBJ2-4, is DTGVSQNPRHKITKRGQNVTFRCDPISEHNRLYWYRQTLGQGPEFLTYFQNEAQLEKSRLLSDRFSAERPKGSFSTLEIQRTEQGDSAMYLCASSNLDRGDIQYFGAGTRLSVL.

This clone ranks as medium-sized. This same CDR3 is encoded by further DNA sequences in the sample. The rearrangement uses TRBV19 and TRBJ1-5, with TRBD1 matching 9 bases. V shed 3 bases and J 5 bases; nucleotides not matched to a gene: 2. Germline V gene sequence: CDR1 LNHDA, CDR2 SQIVND (reference sequence). This CDR3 has 14 residues. The CDR3 loop reads CASSIWTGDQPQHF. The CDR3 bases are TGTGCCAGTAGTATTTGGACAGGGGATCAGCCCCAGCATTTT.

The chain carries TRBV11-2 and TRBJ1-2; D perhaps matches TRBD1 (5 bases). V lost 1 base to trimming and J lost 5 bases, with 11 bases between them. CDR1 SGHAT and CDR2 FQNNGV come from the germline V gene. This CDR3 has 14 amino acids. The CDR3 is CASSLGIGAYGYTF. The CDR3 nucleotides read TGTGCCAGCAGCTTAGGAATCGGGGCTTATGGCTACACCTTC.

The V and J genes are TRBV30 and TRBJ2-3; TRBD2 aligns across 9 bases. With 0 bases clipped from V and 2 bases from J, the junction kept 12 bases outside the gene matches. Per germline, CDR1 GTSNPN and CDR2 SVGIG (reference sequence). The CDR3 is 18 amino acids. The CDR3 DNA sequence: TGTGCCTGGAGTGTAGGTAGCGGGAGCCGTCATATCACAGATACGCAGTATTTT. Translated: CAWSVGSGSRHITDTQYF.

This chain uses TRBV6-6 with TRBJ2-1; D gene unclear. V lost 6 bases and J lost 0, with 9 bases in between. This CDR3 contains 14 residues. CDR1 MNHNY and CDR2 SVGAGI come from the germline V gene (reference sequence). The CDR3 DNA sequence: TGTGCCAGCAGGTATCTGACCTCCTACAATGAGCAGTTCTTC. This gives the protein CASRYLTSYNEQFF.

CDR3 region: CASSQGTGPDTQYF. The CDR3 coding sequence is TGCGCCAGCAGCCAGGGGACAGGCCCAGATACGCAGTATTTT. This chain joins TRBV5-1 and TRBJ2-3, with 8 nucleotides matching TRBD1. The CDR3 is 14 residues long. Germline values: CDR1 SGHRS, CDR2 YFSETQ. V gave up 4 bases and J gave up 4 bases; unmatched junction bases: 5.

The V and J genes are TRBV7-8 and TRBJ2-2; D is perhaps TRBD1 (6 bases). The germline CDR1 and CDR2 sequences are SGHVS and FQNEAQ. V shed 5 bases and J shed 3 bases, with 10 bases lying between them. CDR3 length: 14 amino acids. CDR3 DNA sequence: TGTGCCAGCAGCATCCGACAGGACACCGGGGAGCTGTTTTTT. Its translation is CASSIRQDTGELFF.

The chain links TRBV9 to TRBJ2-7; 12 positions agree with TRBD2. V gave up 3 bases and J gave up 2 bases; unmatched junction bases: 9. Germline CDR1 is SGDLS and CDR2 is YYNGEE. The CDR3 covers 17 residues. In DNA, the CDR3 is TGTGCCAGCAGCGCTGGGGACCGACTAGCGGGAGCCTACGAGCAGTACTTC. This encodes CASSAGDRLAGAYEQYF.

The J gene is TRBJ2-7, the V gene TRBV6-1; D call uncertain. Germline V gene sequence: CDR1 MNHNS, CDR2 SASEGT. This CDR3 contains 12 residues. Trimming removed 7 bases at V and 2 bases at J, with 9 bases between. In nucleotides, the CDR3 is TGTGCCAGCACCCAGACGACCTACGAGCAGTACTTC. It translates to CASTQTTYEQYF.

This rearrangement joins TRBV7-9 to TRBJ2-7; maybe TRBD1 (5 bases). CDR1 and CDR2 from the germline V gene are SEHNR and FQNEAQ (reference sequence). Trimming left V 8 bases short and J 7 bases short, with 9 bases between. The length of the CDR3 is 10 residues. The CDR3 reads CASQGREQYF. The CDR3 bases are TGTGCCAGCCAGGGAAGGGAGCAGTACTTC. Full variable domain (remainder filled in from reference TRBV7-9 and TRBJ2-7): DTGVSQNPRHKITKRGQNVTFRCDPISEHNRLYWYRQTLGQGPEFLTYFQNEAQLEKSRLLSDRFSAERPKGSFSTLEIQRTEQGDSAMYLCASQGREQYFGPGTRLTVT.

This clone has a single count. The V call is TRBV4-2, the J call TRBJ2-1; 8 positions agree with TRBD2. The germline V gene encodes CDR1 LGHNA and CDR2 YNFKEQ. V lost 0 bases to trimming and J lost 4 bases; unmatched junction nucleotides: 8. The CDR3 consists of 17 residues. As DNA, the CDR3 is TGTGCCAGCAGCCAAGATCGGTCGGGAGGGCCGTACAATGAGCAGTTCTTC. Translating it yields CASSQDRSGGPYNEQFF.

The J gene is TRBJ2-5, the V gene TRBV15; D gene unclear. Germline V lookup: CDR1 LNHNV, CDR2 YYDKDF (reference sequence). The CDR3 extends over 14 amino acids. Deletions cut 5 bases from V and 5 bases from J, with 15 bases between. CDR3 in DNA: TGTGCCACCAGCGCCCGGGCCCTAAGGGAGACCCAGTACTTC. Translating it yields CATSARALRETQYF.

This chain connects TRBV29-1 to TRBJ1-1; no firm D call. Germline-derived CDR1 and CDR2 are SQVTM and ANQGSEA. The CDR3 is 11 amino acids. Between the trimmed V and J ends, which lost 6 bases and 4 bases, there was a span of 9 bases. CDR3 region: CSVEGATEAFF. The DNA for the CDR3 is TGCAGCGTGGAGGGTGCCACTGAAGCTTTCTTT.

The V and J genes are TRBV4-2 and TRBJ1-2; the match to TRBD1 covers 8 bases. Germline CDR1 is LGHNA and CDR2 is YNFKEQ. The CDR3 length is 16 residues. The V and J ends lost 1 base and 3 bases, in that order; junction bases with no gene match: 7. CDR3 sequence (DNA): TGTGCCAGCAGCCAAGCATATAAGGACAGGGACTATGGCTACACCTTC. Amino acids: CASSQAYKDRDYGYTF.

The count of this clone is one. The chain employs TRBV6-5 and TRBJ1-6; D remains ambiguous. Trimming left V 7 bases short and J 4 bases short, with 11 bases between. This CDR3 contains 14 residues. Germline V CDR1 and CDR2: MNHEY, SVGAGI. CDR3 DNA: TGTGCCAGCACTGACGGGATTTATAATTCACCCCTCCACTTT. Protein product: CASTDGIYNSPLHF.